This TCR beta chain was retrieved from a study of blood T cell repertoires in COVID-19. TCRdb's copy holds only in-frame clones and misses some; the assay was immunoSEQ multiplex PCR. The repertoire holds roughly 70,000 clones, with 78% as singletons. The J segment lost 0 bases and the V segment lost 8 bases, leaving 5 bases of the junction unmatched. Per the germline V gene, CDR1 is LNHDA and CDR2 is SQIVND (reference sequence). This CDR3 region has 16 residues. The sample was peripheral blood. J is TRBJ2-6 and V is TRBV19; TRBD1 matches at 9 bases. The TCR originated in a human donor in a cohort sampled during active COVID-19. CDR3 loop: CASGGQGSSGANVLTF. The CDR3 DNA is TGTGCCAGTGGTGGACAGGGGAGCTCTGGGGCCAACGTCCTGACTTTC.